Listed here are 27 T cell receptor beta chains from one sample, sequenced in a study of T cells in Graves' hyperthyroidism and ophthalmopathy. What was amplified from RNA transcripts were TCR beta CDR3 regions. In the first-round RT-PCR of the TCR CDR3, the HTBI primer set was used. MiXCR, applied by TCRdb to the multiplex PCR reads, yields one record per CDR3 protein. The sample consists of 530,000 or so distinct CDR3 sequences, 46% of them appearing once. Sequenced material: peripheral blood or thyroid tissue (not recorded which). All receptors derive from a woman aged 18-35 years with Graves' hyperthyroidism.

The gene calls are TRBV7-9 and TRBJ2-4, with TRBD2 as a possible D gene (5 bases). Germline lookup yields CDR1 SEHNR and CDR2 FQNEAQ (reference sequence). Trimming left V 5 bases short and J 8 bases short, with 13 bases between. The CDR3 spans 13 residues. CDR3 DNA: TGTGCCAGCAGCCCTTACGGAGGTGACATTCAGTACTTC. It is translated as CASSPYGGDIQYF.

This clonotype was seen many times. This chain links TRBV24-1 with TRBJ1-4, with no clear D. Germline V gene data show CDR1 as KGHDR and CDR2 as SFDVKD. V shed 2 bases and J shed 8 bases, with 14 bases lying between them. The CDR3 is made up of 15 amino acids. CDR3 bases: TGTGCCACCAGTGATTCGATCGACAATCACGAAAAACTGTTTTTT. The encoded protein is CATSDSIDNHEKLFF.

The chain couples TRBV5-4 to TRBJ2-7; TRBD2 agrees at 10 bases. The closer fit of TRBJ2-1 to the DNA end suggests the J call may be wrong. This CDR3 comprises 13 residues. Germline lookup yields CDR1 SGHNT and CDR2 YYREEE (reference sequence). The CDR3 nucleotides read TGTGCCAGCAGCGGGACTAGCGCCAATGAGCAGTTCTTC. It codes for CASSGTSANEQFF.

The rearrangement links TRBV5-6 to TRBJ2-5; the D is unclear. Germline loops: CDR1 SGHDT, CDR2 YYEEEE. Trimming left V 7 bases short and J 5 bases short, with 12 bases between. The CDR3 has 12 amino acids. DNA of the CDR3: TGTGCCAGCGTCTTGACTCTGGAGACCCAGTACTTC. It encodes CASVLTLETQYF.

In regard to this clonotype: It may be a read error: a sequence one base away is much more abundant. The chain employs TRBV2 and TRBJ1-6; tentative D call: TRBD1 (5 bases). The CDR3 runs 15 residues. Trimming cost V 6 bases and J 9 bases, with 18 bases left between them. Germline CDR1 is SNHLY and CDR2 is FYNNEI. Here the CDR3 DNA reads TGTGCCAGCAGGATCCTACGGGGCCATAGTTCACCCCTCCACTTT. This translates into CASRILRGHSSPLHF.

This clonotype was observed a single time. V gene TRBV2 combines with J gene TRBJ2-4, with 7 bases identical to TRBD1. The germline gives CDR1 SNHLY, CDR2 FYNNEI. V lost 7 bases, J lost 6 bases, and 6 bases stayed unmatched. This CDR3 is 13 amino acids long. The CDR3: CASNPRQGNIQYF. The CDR3 coding sequence is TGTGCCAGCAACCCGAGACAGGGAAACATTCAGTACTTC.

This clonotype was observed at least ten times. The chain carries TRBV29-1 and TRBJ1-1; D is unclear. CDR1 and CDR2 (germline): SQVTM, ANQGSEA. The CDR3 loop spans 10 amino acids. V was cut by 5 bases and J by 4 bases, with 5 bases left in between. The CDR3 spells CSVRATEAFF. As DNA, the CDR3 is TGCAGCGTTAGGGCCACTGAAGCTTTCTTT.

J is TRBJ2-7 and V is TRBV2, with 8 bases that match TRBD2. The CDR3 totals 9 residues. Germline V gives CDR1 SNHLY, CDR2 FYNNEI. Trimming at V came to 11 bases and at J to 10 bases, leaving 4 bases not matched to a gene. The CDR3 here is CALAGAQYF. CDR3 DNA sequence: TGTGCCCTAGCGGGTGCACAGTACTTC.

The chain employs TRBV27 and TRBJ2-7; TRBD1 matches 7 bases. Germline loops: CDR1 MNHEY, CDR2 SMNVEV (reference sequence). With V trimmed by 1 base and J by 3 bases, 6 bases remained unmatched. The CDR3 consists of 15 residues. The CDR3 sequence is CASSLFLGQRYEQYF. The CDR3 DNA follows: TGTGCCAGCAGTTTATTTTTGGGACAGCGCTACGAGCAGTACTTC.

The chain is built from TRBV5-1 and TRBJ2-3, with D hard to call. The V gene's germline CDR1 is SGHRS and CDR2 YFSETQ. The CDR3 has 15 residues. Trimming removed 5 bases from V and 0 bases from J, with 13 bases in between. CDR3 sequence: CASRLSFFSTDTQYF. The CDR3 DNA sequence: TGCGCCAGCAGATTAAGTTTTTTCAGCACAGATACGCAGTATTTT. The complete variable domain, with remaining parts taken from reference TRBV5-1 and TRBJ2-3, reads KAGVTQTPRYLIKTRGQQVTLSCSPISGHRSVSWYQQTPGQGLQFLFEYFSETQRNKGNFPGRFSGRQFSNSRSEMNVSTLELGDSALYLCASRLSFFSTDTQYFGPGTRLTVL.

The DNA of the CDR3 is TGTGCCACCAGCAGTCCGACAGGGTATAGCAATCAGCCCCAGCATTTT. Amino acid sequence: CATSSPTGYSNQPQHF. The V call is TRBV15, the J call TRBJ1-5; 7 bases fit TRBD1. The CDR3 contains 16 residues. Germline values: CDR1 LNHNV, CDR2 YYDKDF (reference sequence). V was pared by 3 bases and J by 0 bases, with 5 bases of the junction left unmatched.

To note about this clonotype: At one of its ends the junction is not consistent with the germline gene, which may arise from a read error. The rearrangement uses TRBV15 and TRBJ1-1; possible D gene TRBD1, 5 bases. The CDR3 spans 14 residues. Germline-derived CDR1 and CDR2 are LNHNV and YYDKDF (reference sequence). The CDR3 nucleotides are TGTGCCAGCAGCCAGGGCGGGGGACCCGGGAGAGCTTTCTTT. Protein: CASSQGGGPGRAFF.

Points on this clonotype: Since a much larger clone is just one base distant, this may be a read error. This chain links TRBV10-3 with TRBJ1-5; D might be TRBD1 (6 bases). The CDR3 covers 14 residues. Germline V gene lookup returns CDR1 ENHRY and CDR2 SYGVKD. The V gene lost 6 bases and the J gene lost 6 bases, with 15 bases spanning the gap. Here the CDR3 DNA reads TGTGCCATCAGCCTGAGCGGGGGCCTTCAGCCCCAGCATTTT. Translated, it gives CAISLSGGLQPQHF.

In this sample, this clonotype turned up many times. The CDR3 sequence: CASSPITGFLNTGELFF. The CDR3 DNA sequence: TGTGCCAGCAGCCCAATAACAGGGTTTCTAAACACCGGGGAGCTGTTTTTT. The J gene is TRBJ2-2, the V gene TRBV7-9, with D possibly TRBD1 on 6 matching bases. The V and J ends lost 5 bases and 2 bases respectively, with 18 bases between them. CDR3 length equals 17 residues. The germline V gene has CDR1 SEHNR and CDR2 FQNEAQ (reference sequence).

This clonotype was picked up one time. The J gene is TRBJ2-3, the V gene TRBV11-2; D uncertain. The CDR3 is 14 residues long. V shed 6 bases and J shed 3 bases, with 13 bases lying between them. Per the germline V gene, CDR1 is SGHAT and CDR2 is FQNNGV. In nucleotides, the CDR3 is TGTGCCAGCAGTCGGTTCCCGGCGACAGATACGCAGTATTTT. Its protein is CASSRFPATDTQYF.

This chain uses TRBV7-9 with TRBJ1-2, with unresolved D. Germline lookup yields CDR1 SEHNR and CDR2 FQNEAQ (reference sequence). V was cut by 1 base and J by 7 bases, with 7 bases left in between. The CDR3 has 12 residues. CDR3 sequence: CASSLGALGYTF. Written as DNA, the CDR3 is TGTGCCAGCAGCTTAGGTGCCCTTGGCTACACCTTC.

This clonotype appeared a single time. The rearrangement uses TRBV7-2 and TRBJ1-2; D remains ambiguous. Looked up from germline, CDR1 is SGHTA and CDR2 is FQGNSA. CDR3 length equals 14 residues. Deletions cut 5 bases from V and 6 bases from J, with 16 bases between. Written as DNA, the CDR3 is TGTGCCAGCAGCCCGCAACTCGGCGGCGATGGCTACACCTTC. Amino acid sequence: CASSPQLGGDGYTF.

In this sample, this clonotype turned up many times. The V gene is TRBV29-1, the J gene TRBJ2-7; D is unclear. CDR1 is SQVTM, CDR2 ANQGSEA, per germline. The V end lost 3 bases, the J end lost 2 bases, and 11 bases lay between the germline ends. The CDR3 loop spans 13 amino acids. The CDR3 protein is CSVDWQDAYEQYF. CDR3 in DNA: TGCAGCGTTGACTGGCAGGACGCCTACGAGCAGTACTTC.

This clonotype occurred many times. This chain joins TRBV15 and TRBJ1-2; D is uncertain. CDR1 is LNHNV and CDR2 is YYDKDF in the germline V gene (reference sequence). Trimming removed 0 bases at V and 8 bases at J, with 13 bases between. The CDR3 length is 14 residues. The CDR3 DNA is TGTGCCACCAGCAGAGATGGACGGACTAACGGCTACACCTTC. Translated: CATSRDGRTNGYTF.

J is TRBJ2-7 and V is TRBV7-9; no clear D gene. V dropped 1 base and J dropped 2 bases, with 15 bases sitting between them. Germline CDR1 SEHNR, CDR2 FQNEAQ (reference sequence). CDR3 length: 16 amino acids. CDR3 DNA: TGTGCCAGCAGCTTAGTATTTCGGACGGCCACCTACGAGCAGTACTTC. Protein sequence: CASSLVFRTATYEQYF.

The chain has TRBV20-1 and TRBJ1-2, with 9 nucleotides matching TRBD1. This CDR3 has 12 amino acids. In germline, CDR1 is DFQATT, CDR2 SNEGSKA (reference sequence). The trim removed 8 bases at V and 8 bases at J, leaving 9 bases unmatched. CDR3 coding DNA: TGCAGTTTATTGGGACAGGGAACCGGCTACACCTTC. It specifies CSLLGQGTGYTF.

The J gene is TRBJ1-5, the V gene TRBV7-2; no definite D call. The CDR3 covers 17 residues. Germline V lookup: CDR1 SGHTA, CDR2 FQGNSA. Trimming removed 3 bases at V and 2 bases at J, with 17 bases between. DNA for the CDR3: TGTGCCAGCAGCTTTAAATTAGACCCAAAAGGCAATCAGCCCCAGCATTTT. Residues: CASSFKLDPKGNQPQHF.

This clonotype was recorded many times. The V and J genes are TRBV19 and TRBJ2-7, with 7 bases identical to TRBD1. CDR3 size: 12 residues. V was clipped by 5 bases and J by 7 bases; unmatched bases: 5. Germline-derived CDR1 and CDR2 are LNHDA and SQIVND (reference sequence). The CDR3 here is CASSPRGTEQYF. In DNA form, the CDR3 reads TGTGCCAGTAGTCCCAGGGGGACGGAGCAGTACTTC.

The CDR3 is CASSLTGTVVNYGYTF. The CDR3 region has the DNA TGTGCCAGCAGCTTAACGGGGACAGTGGTCAACTATGGCTACACCTTC. This chain links TRBV7-3 with TRBJ1-2; TRBD1 aligns across 7 bases. V was clipped by 0 bases and J by 2 bases; unmatched bases: 6. CDR1 and CDR2 (germline): SGHTA, FQGTGA. The CDR3 sequence is 16 residues long.

Concerning this clonotype: A much more abundant neighbour one base away suggests this may be a read error. Because the CDR3 is missing its conserved closing phenylalanine or tryptophan, this is likely a read error. V and J are TRBV10-3 and TRBJ2-7; 12 bases map to TRBD2. The germline gives CDR1 ENHRY, CDR2 SYGVKD. The junction had 7 bases not matched to a gene; V was cut back by 3 bases and J by 1 base. The length of the CDR3 is 17 residues. The CDR3 loop reads CAISDLAGGPVSYEQYL. CDR3 sequence (DNA): TGTGCCATCAGTGATCTAGCGGGAGGGCCGGTATCCTACGAGCAGTACCTC.

This clonotype showed up just a few times. A read error may produce the germline difference seen at one junction end. The V gene is TRBV30, the J gene TRBJ1-5; D is unresolved. The CDR3 runs 11 residues. CDR1 GTSNPN and CDR2 SVGIG come from the germline V gene (reference sequence). CDR3 nucleotide sequence: TGTGCCTGGAGCGCGGCCCGGACCCGGGGTTTT. This translates into CAWSAARTRGF.

This clonotype was seen many times. The chain is built from TRBV12-3 or TRBV12-4 and TRBJ2-2, with TRBD1 as a possible D gene (6 bases). The CDR3 runs 13 residues. Trimming cost V 6 bases and J 5 bases, with 10 bases left between them. The CDR3 region has the DNA TGTGCCAGCAGGCTACAGGGTACCGGGGAGCTGTTTTTT. Amino acid sequence: CASRLQGTGELFF.